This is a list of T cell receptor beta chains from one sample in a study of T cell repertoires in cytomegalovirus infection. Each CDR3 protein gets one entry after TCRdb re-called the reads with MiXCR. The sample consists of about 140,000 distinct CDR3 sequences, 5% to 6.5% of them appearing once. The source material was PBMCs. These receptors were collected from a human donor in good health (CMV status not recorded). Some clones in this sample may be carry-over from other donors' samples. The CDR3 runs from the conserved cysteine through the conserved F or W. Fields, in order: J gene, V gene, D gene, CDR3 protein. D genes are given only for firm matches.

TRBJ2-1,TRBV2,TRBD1,CASSTGTGYLFF
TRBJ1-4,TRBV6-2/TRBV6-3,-,CASSQMQGGKLFF
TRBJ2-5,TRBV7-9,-,CASSRSGQETQYF
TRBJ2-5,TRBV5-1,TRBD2,CASRQLTSGGPLQETQYF
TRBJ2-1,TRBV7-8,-,CASSLDPLGQFF
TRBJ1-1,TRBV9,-,CASSVGGLTEAFF
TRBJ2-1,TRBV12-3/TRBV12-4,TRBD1,CASSPFGTGNDEQFF
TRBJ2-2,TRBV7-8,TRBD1,CASSFRQGPNTGELFF
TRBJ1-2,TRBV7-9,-,CASSLPSPGSEGYYGYTF
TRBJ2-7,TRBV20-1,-,CSARDAVGELAYEQYF
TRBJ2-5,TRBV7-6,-,CASSQRSLRGLQETQYF
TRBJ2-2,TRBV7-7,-,CASSVSWRTGELFF
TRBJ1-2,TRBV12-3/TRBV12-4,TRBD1,CASSPSDRGGYGYTF
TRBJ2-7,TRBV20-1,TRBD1,CSSRSIPGQGSYEQYF
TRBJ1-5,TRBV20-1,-,CSATAIGGNQPQHF
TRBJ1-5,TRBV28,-,CASSTYGTFKTNQPQHF
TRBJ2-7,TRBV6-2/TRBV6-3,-,CANSYPTYEQYF
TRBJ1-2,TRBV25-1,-,CASSEYRAIGPYGYTF
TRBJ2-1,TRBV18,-,CASSPPFRRNEQFF
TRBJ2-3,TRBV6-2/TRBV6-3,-,CASSYKRQDTQYF
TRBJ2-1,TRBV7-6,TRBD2,CASSPGLAESSYNEQFF
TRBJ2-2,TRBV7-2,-,CASSLRGRGLKTGELFF
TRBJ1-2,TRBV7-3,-,CASSLTGSNYGYTF
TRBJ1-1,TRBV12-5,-,CASAIGQSAEAFF
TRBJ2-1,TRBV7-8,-,CASSSAHGTLGLNEQFF
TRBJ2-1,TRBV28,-,CASSWGAGEQFF
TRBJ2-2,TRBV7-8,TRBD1,CASSPRTGANTGELFF
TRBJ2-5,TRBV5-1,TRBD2,CASSPSGEETQYF
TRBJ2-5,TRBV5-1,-,CASRGGLETQYF
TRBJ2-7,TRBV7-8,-,CASSFIVSRVSSYEQYF
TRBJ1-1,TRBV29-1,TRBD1,CSAATGVGTEAFF
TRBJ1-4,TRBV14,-,CASSQVRATNEKLFF
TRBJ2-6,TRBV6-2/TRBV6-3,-,CATRTPYSGANVLTF
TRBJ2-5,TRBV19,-,CASRVRAGETQYF
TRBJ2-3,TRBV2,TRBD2,CASSELRGDRDTQYF
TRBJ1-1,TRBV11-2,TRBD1,CASSLGQGAIGRTEAFF
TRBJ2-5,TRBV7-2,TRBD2,CASSLWTSGGGETQYF
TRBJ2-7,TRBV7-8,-,CASSAVWALSRSYEQYF
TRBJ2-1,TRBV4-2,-,CASSQDRTEQFF
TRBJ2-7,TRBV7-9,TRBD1,CASSPGTGVTPEQYF
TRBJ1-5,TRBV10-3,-,CAIRGEQGLNQPQHF
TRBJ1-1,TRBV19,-,CASRVARGPMNTEAFF
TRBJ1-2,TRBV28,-,CASSSTLPYGYTF
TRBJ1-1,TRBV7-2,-,CASSFSSLNTEAFF
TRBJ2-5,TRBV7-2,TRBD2,CASSSLLGVAGGETQYF
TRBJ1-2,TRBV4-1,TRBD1,CASSLLDRVGYGYTF
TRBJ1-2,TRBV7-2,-,CASSGHYGYTF
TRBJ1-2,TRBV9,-,CASSPRGETNYVYTF
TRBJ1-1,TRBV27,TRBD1,CASRRQGAMNTEAFF
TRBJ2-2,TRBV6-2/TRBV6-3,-,CASSSEQGNTGELFF
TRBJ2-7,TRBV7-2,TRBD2,CASRSVAGGPSEQYF
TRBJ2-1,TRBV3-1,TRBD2,CASSQGFSGGANEQFF
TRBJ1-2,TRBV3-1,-,CASSQDEVNYGYTF
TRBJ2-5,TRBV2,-,CASSEDGRGIETQYF